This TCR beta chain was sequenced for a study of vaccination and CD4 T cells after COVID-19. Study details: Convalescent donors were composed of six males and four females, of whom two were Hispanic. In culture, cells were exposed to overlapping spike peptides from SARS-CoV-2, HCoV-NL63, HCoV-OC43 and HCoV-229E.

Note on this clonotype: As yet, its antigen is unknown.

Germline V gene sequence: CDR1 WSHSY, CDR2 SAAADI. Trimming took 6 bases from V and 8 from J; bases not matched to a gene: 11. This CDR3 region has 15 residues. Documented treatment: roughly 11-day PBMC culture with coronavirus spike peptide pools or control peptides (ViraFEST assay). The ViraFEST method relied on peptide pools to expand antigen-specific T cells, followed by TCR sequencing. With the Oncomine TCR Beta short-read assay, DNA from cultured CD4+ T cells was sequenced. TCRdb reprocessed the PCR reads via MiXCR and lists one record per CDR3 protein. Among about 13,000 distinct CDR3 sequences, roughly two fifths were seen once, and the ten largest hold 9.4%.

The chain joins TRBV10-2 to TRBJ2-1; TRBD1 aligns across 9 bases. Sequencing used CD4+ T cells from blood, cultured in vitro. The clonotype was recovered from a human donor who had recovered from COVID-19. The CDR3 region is CASSAGTGMNDEQFF. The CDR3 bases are TGCGCCAGCAGCGCCGGGACAGGGATGAATGATGAGCAGTTCTTC.